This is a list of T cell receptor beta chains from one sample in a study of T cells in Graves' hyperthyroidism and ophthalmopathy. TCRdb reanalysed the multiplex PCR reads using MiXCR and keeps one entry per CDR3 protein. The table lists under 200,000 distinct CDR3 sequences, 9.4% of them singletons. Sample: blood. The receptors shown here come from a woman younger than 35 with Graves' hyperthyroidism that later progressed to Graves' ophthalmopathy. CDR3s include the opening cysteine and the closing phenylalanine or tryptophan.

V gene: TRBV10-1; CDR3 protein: CASSEKFEQQYF
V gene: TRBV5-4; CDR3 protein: CASSLSQGQNTGELFF
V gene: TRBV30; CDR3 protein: CAWSLLKDRGNYGYTF
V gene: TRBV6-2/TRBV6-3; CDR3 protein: CASSSRGKLFF
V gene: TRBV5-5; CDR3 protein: CASSYQTSDINEQFF
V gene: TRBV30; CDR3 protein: CAWSVLRNTEAFF
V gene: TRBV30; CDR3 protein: CAWSVPGVTGELFF
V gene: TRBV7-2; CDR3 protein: CASSPPGGFQPQHF
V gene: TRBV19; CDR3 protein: CASRDTLGEKLFF
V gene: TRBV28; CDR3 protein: CASSLSGQGFYGYTF
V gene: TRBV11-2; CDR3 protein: CASSLAPRGQETQYF
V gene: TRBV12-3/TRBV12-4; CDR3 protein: CASSLLASYNEQFF
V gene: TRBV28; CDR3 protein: CASSFQEGPNTIYF
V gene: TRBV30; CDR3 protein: CAWSVLDSSYEQYF
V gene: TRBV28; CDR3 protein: CASSFRLSVQGEIDEKLFF
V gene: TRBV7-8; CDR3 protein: CASSVNLGTQYF
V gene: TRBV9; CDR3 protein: CASSVGDHPSSYEQYF
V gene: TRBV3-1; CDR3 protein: CASRKQGLPNEKLFF
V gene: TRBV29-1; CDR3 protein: CSAKAPTPEQYF
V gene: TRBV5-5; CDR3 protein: CASSLFDREGNTGELFF
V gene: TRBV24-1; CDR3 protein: CATSEKAGQYNEQFF
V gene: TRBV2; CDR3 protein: CASRSDRSGNTIYF
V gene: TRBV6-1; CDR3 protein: CASSEGAAEAFF
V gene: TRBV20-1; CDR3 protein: CSARPGTLNYGYTF
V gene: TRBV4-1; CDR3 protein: CASSQPLTNTEAFF
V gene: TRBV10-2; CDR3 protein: CASRPPDRVYEQYF
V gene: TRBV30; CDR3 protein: CAWSGQGARSYEQYF
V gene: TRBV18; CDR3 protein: CASSPHPGVEAFF
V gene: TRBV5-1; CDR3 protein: CASSLRSGTYNEQFF
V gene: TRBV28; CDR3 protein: CASSLSTYEQYF
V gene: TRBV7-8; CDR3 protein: CASSLLLAGYNEQFF
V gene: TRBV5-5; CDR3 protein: CASSPGRHSYEQYF
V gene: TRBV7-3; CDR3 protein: CASSLSGGRSYEQYF
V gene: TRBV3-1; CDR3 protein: CASSPGSRGEAFF
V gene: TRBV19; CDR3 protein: CASSIDLGTGDRNYEQYF
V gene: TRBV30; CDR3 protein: CAWSGGQLNTEAFF
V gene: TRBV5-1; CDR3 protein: CASSLGLAGGPGNEQFF
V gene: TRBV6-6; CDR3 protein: CASSYSGRDGYTF
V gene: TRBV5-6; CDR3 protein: CASSLGPKNTEAFF
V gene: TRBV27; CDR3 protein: CASSTYRGTGAEAFF
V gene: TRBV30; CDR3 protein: CAWSDRVYYGYTF
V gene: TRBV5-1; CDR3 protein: CASGFVGQGIYNEQFF
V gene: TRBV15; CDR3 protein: CATSTEGDIQYF
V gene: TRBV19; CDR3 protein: CASSRRLAGVGVETQYF
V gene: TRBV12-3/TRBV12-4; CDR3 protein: CASSGLIAPSTDTQYF
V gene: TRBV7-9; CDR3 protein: CASSTGTSGSDEQFF
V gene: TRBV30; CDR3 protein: CAWSVPPGRRQAFF
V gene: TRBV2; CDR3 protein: CASHQGARVTEAFF
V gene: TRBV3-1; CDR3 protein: CASSPGTGKGENTQYF